A single sample gave rise to the 2 T cell receptor beta chains below, sequenced in a study of cytomegalovirus exposure and HLA in healthy donors. Libraries were prepared by immunoSEQ multiplex PCR; TCRdb keeps only in-frame clonotypes and omits some of them. The profile covers about 220,000 clones, with 65% to 85% appearing a single time and about 14% taken by the ten largest. Sequencing used PBMCs. The source of these receptors is a woman aged 25-40 years in good health and CMV-seropositive.

The chain joins TRBV4-3 to TRBJ2-7; 7 positions match TRBD2. The CDR3 has 17 amino acids. The junction had 19 bases not matched to a gene; V was cut back by 4 bases and J by 7 bases. Germline V gives CDR1 LGHNA, CDR2 YSLEER. The CDR3 loop reads CASSPTRGLGRSLEQYF. The CDR3 coding sequence is TGCGCCAGCAGCCCCACTCGCGGACTAGGGCGAAGTCTAGAGCAGTACTTC.

The chain uses TRBV7-8 and TRBJ1-2; D is unresolved. The CDR3 contains 13 residues. The V end lost 6 bases, the J end lost 8 bases, and 16 bases lay between the germline ends. CDR1 SGHVS and CDR2 FQNEAQ come from the germline V gene. CDR3 coding DNA: TGTGCCAGCAGACCCTCCGGGTATCAGGGCTACACCTTC. It yields the protein CASRPSGYQGYTF.